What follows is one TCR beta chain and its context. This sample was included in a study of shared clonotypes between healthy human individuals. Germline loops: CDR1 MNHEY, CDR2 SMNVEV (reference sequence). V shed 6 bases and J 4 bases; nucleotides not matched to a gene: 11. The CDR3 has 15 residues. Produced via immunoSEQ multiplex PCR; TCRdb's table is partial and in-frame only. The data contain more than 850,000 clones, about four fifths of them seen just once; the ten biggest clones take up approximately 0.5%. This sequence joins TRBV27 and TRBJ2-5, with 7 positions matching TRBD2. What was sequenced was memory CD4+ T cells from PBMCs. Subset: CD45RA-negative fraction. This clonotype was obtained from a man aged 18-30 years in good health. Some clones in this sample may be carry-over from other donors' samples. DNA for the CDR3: TGTGCCAGCAGCAGATGGAGGGCTAGCGGAGAGACCCAGTACTTC. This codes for CASSRWRASGETQYF.